One T cell receptor beta chain is described in this entry. Its antigen remains unknown. The data originate from a study of post-analysis software for immune sequencing data. At the level of the study: Some patients lacked subtype; others had relapsing-remitting, secondary progressive or progressive-relapsing disease. Study results and caveats: Compared with controls, patients showed significantly lower normalized Chao1 diversity. Five or six TRBV segments, TRBV5-6, TRBV5-1 and TRBV20-1 among them, were found more frequent in patients than controls.

The TCR beta cDNA libraries contained unique molecular identifiers. TCRdb itself ran the PCR reads through MiXCR, one entry per CDR3 protein. The sample consists of about 680,000 distinct CDR3 sequences, approximately 59% of them appearing once. Germline V gene data show CDR1 as SEHNR and CDR2 as FQNEAQ (reference sequence). Deletions cut 1 base from V and 8 bases from J, with 12 bases between. This CDR3 is 14 amino acids long. The sequenced sample was blood. This clonotype originated in a girl aged 2-15 years with multiple sclerosis. The chain has TRBV7-9 and TRBJ2-1, with a possible D match to TRBD1 (5 bases). CDR3 protein: CASSLEIQGYEQFF. The CDR3 DNA follows: TGTGCCAGCAGCTTAGAAATCCAGGGTTATGAGCAGTTCTTC.